The 26 T cell receptor beta chains in this list originate from one sample, sequenced in a study of OX40 agonist ivuxolimab in advanced cancers. The method was immunoSEQ multiplex PCR; TCRdb's version includes in-frame clones alone and lacks a portion of them. The data contain more than 65,000 clones, 80% to 95% of them seen just once; the ten biggest clones take up 0.25% to 0.3%. The starting material was CD4+ or CD8+ T cells sorted from blood, obtained in a trial of the OX40 agonist ivuxolimab. The origin of the receptors is an adult with an advanced solid tumor such as melanoma, head and neck, liver or kidney cancer.

The V call is TRBV18, the J call TRBJ2-3; D unclear. V was trimmed by 2 bases and J by 4 bases, leaving 4 bases between them. Germline V gene data show CDR1 as KGHSH and CDR2 as LQKENI. The CDR3 is made up of 12 amino acids. CDR3 loop: CASSPSADTQYF. The CDR3 DNA reads TGTGCCAGCTCACCAAGCGCAGATACGCAGTATTTT.

The chain employs TRBV6-1 and TRBJ2-7, with 15 bases that match TRBD2. The V and J ends lost 4 bases and 6 bases, in that order; junction bases with no gene match: 7. Germline CDR1 is MNHNS and CDR2 is SASEGT. The CDR3 is 16 amino acids. CDR3 sequence reads: CASSARTSGRAFEQYF. Written as DNA, the CDR3 is TGTGCCAGCAGTGCCCGGACTAGCGGGAGGGCCTTCGAGCAGTACTTC.

The chain joins TRBV30 to TRBJ1-6, with D uncertain. Trimming shortened V by 3 bases and J by 8 bases, and 17 bases separated the two germline ends. There are 15 residues in the CDR3. Germline-derived CDR1 and CDR2 are GTSNPN and SVGIG (reference sequence). The CDR3 DNA reads TGTGCCTGGAGCGCAAGGACGGGATCAGATTCACCCCTCCACTTT. Amino acid sequence: CAWSARTGSDSPLHF.

The chain combines TRBV19 with TRBJ1-5, with D perhaps TRBD1 (5 bases). Trimming took off 1 base at V and 8 bases at J, with 18 bases between the two ends. Per germline, CDR1 LNHDA and CDR2 SQIVND (reference sequence). CDR3 length: 16 amino acids. The CDR3 loop reads CASSIVWSGGREPQHF. The DNA of the CDR3 is TGTGCCAGTAGTATAGTGTGGTCCGGGGGTAGGGAGCCCCAGCATTTT. The whole variable domain, filled in from reference TRBV19 and TRBJ1-5, reads DGGITQSPKYLFRKEGQNVTLSCEQNLNHDAMYWYRQDPGQGLRLIYYSQIVNDFQKGDIAEGYSVSREKKESFPLTVTSAQKNPTAFYLCASSIVWSGGREPQHFGDGTRLSIL.

This rearrangement joins TRBV30 to TRBJ1-4; TRBD1 is a possible D gene (5 bases). The CDR3 extends over 15 amino acids. From germline, CDR1 is GTSNPN and CDR2 SVGIG (reference sequence). V lost 4 bases and J 8 bases, leaving 20 bases between the germline ends. This chain's CDR3 is CAWTSFEGRGEKLFF. The CDR3 nucleotides read TGTGCCTGGACTTCATTCGAGGGGAGAGGGGAAAAACTGTTTTTT.

This clone has only one observation. Its ends do not fully match the called genes, so a read error is possible. In the same sample, other DNA sequences code for this CDR3. V gene TRBV7-8 combines with J gene TRBJ2-7; 12 bases are a match to TRBD2. This CDR3 comprises 14 residues. The germline V gene has CDR1 SGHVS and CDR2 FQNEAQ. This CDR3 is CASSLAGGPYEQYF. In nucleotides, the CDR3 is TGTGCCAGCAGCCTAGCGGGAGGGCCTTACGAGCAGTACTTC.

This sequence joins TRBV25-1 and TRBJ1-2; D gene uncertain. The V gene lost 0 bases and the J gene lost 5 bases, with 13 bases spanning the gap. In germline, CDR1 is MGHDK, CDR2 SYGVNS. CDR3 length: 15 residues. This chain's CDR3 is CASSEYRGGEYGYTF. The DNA for the CDR3 is TGTGCCAGCAGTGAATACCGGGGTGGGGAGTATGGCTACACCTTC.

The rearrangement joins TRBV19 to TRBJ1-1, with TRBD1 identical over 7 bases. V was pared by 11 bases and J by 4 bases, with 16 bases of the junction left unmatched. Germline lookup yields CDR1 LNHDA and CDR2 SQIVND (reference sequence). This CDR3 is 15 amino acids long. CDR3 amino acids: CACKRGLGFGTEAFF. CDR3 nucleotide sequence: TGTGCCTGTAAAAGGGGGCTTGGTTTCGGCACTGAAGCTTTCTTT. Variable domain in full (rest from reference TRBV19 and TRBJ1-1): DGGITQSPKYLFRKEGQNVTLSCEQNLNHDAMYWYRQDPGQGLRLIYYSQIVNDFQKGDIAEGYSVSREKKESFPLTVTSAQKNPTAFYLCACKRGLGFGTEAFFGQGTRLTVV.

This clone was detected once. The chain couples TRBV6-1 to TRBJ2-7; TRBD2 matches at 7 bases. CDR3 size: 15 residues. Germline values: CDR1 MNHNS, CDR2 SASEGT. Trimming took 7 bases from V and 3 from J; bases not matched to a gene: 12. DNA for the CDR3: TGTGCCAGCAATGGGGGAGGGCATCAGTACTACGAGCAGTACTTC. This sequence encodes CASNGGGHQYYEQYF.

This sequence joins TRBV5-1 and TRBJ2-1, with 10 bases matching TRBD1. The J segment lost 9 bases and the V segment lost 0 bases, leaving 6 bases of the junction unmatched. The CDR3 has 15 residues. Germline V lookup: CDR1 SGHRS, CDR2 YFSETQ. Here the CDR3 reads CASSLGDRGISEQFF. The CDR3 coding sequence is TGCGCCAGCAGCTTGGGGGACAGGGGTATTAGTGAGCAGTTCTTC.

J is TRBJ1-3 and V is TRBV7-2, with 7 bases that match TRBD1. V gave up 4 bases and J gave up 4 bases; unmatched junction bases: 7. Germline loops: CDR1 SGHTA, CDR2 FQGNSA. The CDR3 is 15 amino acids. The DNA of the CDR3 is TGTGCCAGCAGCTCCAGGACAGGCCCAGGAAACACCATATATTTT. Translating gives CASSSRTGPGNTIYF.

V usage is TRBV5-4 and J usage is TRBJ2-7, with D uncertain. V lost 3 bases to trimming and J lost 0 bases, with 4 bases between them. The CDR3 totals 12 residues. CDR1 SGHNT and CDR2 YYREEE come from the germline V gene (reference sequence). CDR3 nucleotides: TGTGCCAGCAGCTACCACTCCTACGAGCAGTACTTC. Translation gives CASSYHSYEQYF. The full variable domain, its missing parts supplied by reference TRBV5-4 and TRBJ2-7, is ETGVTQSPTHLIKTRGQQVTLRCSSQSGHNTVSWYQQALGQGPQFIFQYYREEENGRGNFPPRFSGLQFPNYSSELNVNALELDDSALYLCASSYHSYEQYFGPGTRLTVT.

The V and J genes are TRBV5-1 and TRBJ1-2; D is uncertain. CDR1 and CDR2 from the germline V gene are SGHRS and YFSETQ. The V and J ends lost 5 bases and 0 bases respectively, with 14 bases between them. The CDR3 is 15 amino acids. CDR3 in DNA: TGCGCCAGCAGTTCCGTAGGGAGCACTAACTATGGCTACACCTTC. This sequence encodes CASSSVGSTNYGYTF.

Written as DNA, the CDR3 is TGTGCCAGCAGCTGGACTGGGACAGTAAATTCACCCCTCCACTTT. It is translated as CASSWTGTVNSPLHF. V is TRBV27 and J is TRBJ1-6, with 7 bases lining up with TRBD1. V was clipped by 6 bases and J by 7 bases; unmatched bases: 9. Germline V gene lookup returns CDR1 MNHEY and CDR2 SMNVEV (reference sequence). CDR3 size: 15 residues.

The chain joins TRBV10-3 to TRBJ1-2; the D gene is possibly TRBD1 (6 bases). This CDR3 region has 15 residues. CDR1 is ENHRY and CDR2 is SYGVKD in the germline V gene. V was pared by 2 bases and J by 4 bases, with 14 bases between. CDR3 DNA: TGTGCCATCAGTGAGGGTCAGGGGATCGGCTATGGCTACACCTTC. Translating it yields CAISEGQGIGYGYTF.

V gene TRBV9 combines with J gene TRBJ1-1; D ambiguous. Germline-derived CDR1 and CDR2 are SGDLS and YYNGEE. The CDR3 has 15 amino acids. V was cut by 0 bases and J by 0 bases, with 9 bases left in between. CDR3 DNA sequence: TGTGCCAGCAGCGTAGGGGGATTGATGAACACTGAAGCTTTCTTT. It specifies CASSVGGLMNTEAFF.

This chain uses TRBV7-3 with TRBJ2-3; 11 nucleotides agree with TRBD2. With 4 bases clipped from V and 5 bases from J, the junction kept 11 bases outside the gene matches. CDR1 and CDR2 from the germline V gene are SGHTA and FQGTGA. The CDR3 consists of 17 residues. CDR3 bases: TGTGCCAGCAGCTCTAGACCTAGCGGGAGGATGTTAGATACGCAGTATTTT. As protein: CASSSRPSGRMLDTQYF.

This chain uses TRBV19 with TRBJ2-2; a possible D gene is TRBD1 (6 bases). CDR1 and CDR2 from the germline V gene are LNHDA and SQIVND (reference sequence). The CDR3 loop spans 17 amino acids. Trimming pared 5 bases from V and 4 bases from J, leaving 20 bases between. The CDR3 reads CASSPQDSWAGTGELFF. The CDR3 nucleotides read TGTGCCAGTAGTCCCCAGGACAGTTGGGCGGGCACCGGGGAGCTGTTTTTT.

The CDR3 loop reads CASSPLAGRTDTQYF. The CDR3 DNA follows: TGTGCCAGCTCACCACTAGCGGGCCGCACAGATACGCAGTATTTT. The rearrangement links TRBV18 to TRBJ2-3; 7 bases match TRBD2. Germline V gene sequence: CDR1 KGHSH, CDR2 LQKENI. Trimming cost V 1 base and J 1 base; bases outside gene matches: 2. The CDR3 totals 15 residues.

The chain uses TRBV28 and TRBJ2-1; weak D call: TRBD2 (5 bases). Trimming removed 3 bases at V and 4 bases at J, with 13 bases between. This CDR3 comprises 15 residues. CDR1 and CDR2 (germline): MDHEN, SYDVKM. Here the CDR3 DNA reads TGTGCCAGCAGTTTTGGCGGGTTTCTATACAATGAGCAGTTCTTC. This codes for CASSFGGFLYNEQFF. Full variable domain (remainder filled in from reference TRBV28 and TRBJ2-1): DVKVTQSSRYLVKRTGEKVFLECVQDMDHENMFWYRQDPGLGLRLIYFSYDVKMKEKGDIPEGYSVSREKKERFSLILESASTNQTSMYLCASSFGGFLYNEQFFGPGTRLTVL.

The chain recombines TRBV5-1 with TRBJ1-1; a weak D match, TRBD1 (5 bases). This CDR3 contains 15 residues. V was cut by 0 bases and J by 4 bases, with 13 bases left in between. The germline V gene encodes CDR1 SGHRS and CDR2 YFSETQ. The CDR3 DNA follows: TGCGCCAGCAGCTTGGGGGCAGGGATGGGCACTGAAGCTTTCTTT. Encoded protein: CASSLGAGMGTEAFF.

The genes are TRBV7-8 and TRBJ1-4; TRBD1 matches 7 bases. The germline V gene encodes CDR1 SGHVS and CDR2 FQNEAQ. The CDR3 contains 17 residues. V shed 1 base, J shed 5 bases, and the junction held 10 bases outside the gene matches. DNA for the CDR3: TGTGCCAGCAGCTTAGACTCCGCGACAGGGAGAAATGAAAAACTGTTTTTT. Its translation: CASSLDSATGRNEKLFF.

DNA of the CDR3: TGTGCCAGCAGCATGGGGACAGCTGGAAACACCATATATTTT. Its translation: CASSMGTAGNTIYF. V and J are TRBV11-1 and TRBJ1-3; TRBD1 matches at 7 bases. V shed 5 bases and J 2 bases; nucleotides not matched to a gene: 3. Looked up from germline, CDR1 is SGHAT and CDR2 is FQDESV (reference sequence). The CDR3 extends over 14 amino acids. Combining the CDR3 with reference TRBV11-1 and TRBJ1-3 gives the whole variable domain EAEVAQSPRYKITEKSQAVAFWCDPISGHATLYWYRQILGQGPELLVQFQDESVVDDSQLPKDRFSAERLKGVDSTLKIQPAELGDSAMYLCASSMGTAGNTIYFGEGSWLTVV.

A single count supports this clone. The chain couples TRBV7-8 to TRBJ2-7; no clear D. The CDR3 covers 13 residues. V lost 0 bases, J lost 12 bases, and 15 bases lay in between. Germline V gene sequence: CDR1 SGHVS, CDR2 FQNEAQ. The CDR3 here is CASSLAGSASPYF. The CDR3 DNA sequence: TGTGCCAGCAGCTTAGCAGGGTCTGCCTCCCCGTACTTC. Full variable domain (outside the CDR3, taken from reference TRBV7-8 and TRBJ2-7): GAGVSQSPRYKVAKRGQDVALRCDPISGHVSLFWYQQALGQGPEFLTYFQNEAQLDKSGLPSDRFFAERPEGSVSTLKIQRTQQEDSAVYLCASSLAGSASPYFGPGTRLTVT.

This chain connects TRBV5-5 to TRBJ1-5; tentative D call: TRBD1 (5 bases). CDR1 is SGHKS and CDR2 is YYEKEE in the germline V gene (reference sequence). Trimming took off 0 bases at V and 3 bases at J, with 7 bases between the two ends. The CDR3 is 14 amino acids. The CDR3 nucleotides are TGTGCCAGCAGCTTGGGACAGTACAATCAGCCCCAGCATTTT. Encoded protein: CASSLGQYNQPQHF.

The V and J genes are TRBV9 and TRBJ2-3, with a weak D call TRBD2 (6 bases). The CDR3 is made up of 14 amino acids. The V and J ends lost 2 bases and 0 bases respectively, with 7 bases between them. Germline V gene data show CDR1 as SGDLS and CDR2 as YYNGEE. This CDR3 is CASSVSGSTDTQYF. CDR3 DNA: TGTGCCAGCAGCGTTAGCGGTAGCACAGATACGCAGTATTTT. Variable domain in full (rest from reference TRBV9 and TRBJ2-3): DSGVTQTPKHLITATGQRVTLRCSPRSGDLSVYWYQQSLDQGLQFLIQYYNGEERAKGNILERFSAQQFPDLHSELNLSSLELGDSALYFCASSVSGSTDTQYFGPGTRLTVL.